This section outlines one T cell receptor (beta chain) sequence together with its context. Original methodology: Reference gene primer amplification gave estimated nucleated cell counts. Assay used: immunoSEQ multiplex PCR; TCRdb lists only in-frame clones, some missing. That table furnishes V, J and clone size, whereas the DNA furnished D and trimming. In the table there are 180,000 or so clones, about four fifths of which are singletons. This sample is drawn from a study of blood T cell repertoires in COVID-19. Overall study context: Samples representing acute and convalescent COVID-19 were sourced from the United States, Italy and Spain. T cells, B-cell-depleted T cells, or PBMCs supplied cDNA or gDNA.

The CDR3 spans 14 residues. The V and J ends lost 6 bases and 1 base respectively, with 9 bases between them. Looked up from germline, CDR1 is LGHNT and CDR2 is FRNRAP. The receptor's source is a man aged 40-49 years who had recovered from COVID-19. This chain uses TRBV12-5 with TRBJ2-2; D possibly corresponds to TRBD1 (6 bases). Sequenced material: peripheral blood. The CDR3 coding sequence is TGTGCTAGTGGACCGGGACAGAACACCGGGGAGCTGTTTTTT. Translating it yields CASGPGQNTGELFF.